The rows below give T cell receptor beta chains drawn from one sample of a study of cytomegalovirus exposure and HLA in healthy donors. Using immunoSEQ multiplex PCR, the repertoire was profiled, and TCRdb retains in-frame clones only, with some absent. The table has around 150,000 clones, about 74% seen once. The sample was PBMCs. The source of these receptors is a woman between 40 and 50 years old in good health and CMV-seronegative. CDR3s leave out the opening cysteine and the closing phenylalanine or tryptophan. Each record gives: CDR3 protein, CDR3 length, J gene, V gene.

cdr3_aa: ASSPHRGNTEAF; cdr3_length: 12; j_call: TRBJ1-1; v_call: TRBV9
cdr3_aa: ASSLRATRDNSPLH; cdr3_length: 14; j_call: TRBJ1-6; v_call: TRBV7-9
cdr3_aa: ASSLWAVSGTPLH; cdr3_length: 13; j_call: TRBJ1-6; v_call: TRBV5-5
cdr3_aa: ASSALQGLYSYEQY; cdr3_length: 14; j_call: TRBJ2-7; v_call: TRBV25-1
cdr3_aa: ASSPPTSGSRDEQF; cdr3_length: 14; j_call: TRBJ2-1; v_call: TRBV18
cdr3_aa: ASTPWGRDRGMGQPQH; cdr3_length: 16; j_call: TRBJ1-5; v_call: TRBV27
cdr3_aa: ASSFGQTMNTEAF; cdr3_length: 13; j_call: TRBJ1-1; v_call: TRBV7-9
cdr3_aa: ASSSPGQAVYNEQF; cdr3_length: 14; j_call: TRBJ2-1; v_call: TRBV19
cdr3_aa: ASSESYEQY; cdr3_length: 9; j_call: TRBJ2-7; v_call: TRBV25-1
cdr3_aa: ASSPSRGSGPYNEQF; cdr3_length: 15; j_call: TRBJ2-1; v_call: TRBV18
cdr3_aa: ASSDVRGSYGYT; cdr3_length: 12; j_call: TRBJ1-2; v_call: TRBV6-1
cdr3_aa: ASSLATTNEQF; cdr3_length: 11; j_call: TRBJ2-1; v_call: TRBV7-2
cdr3_aa: ASSLVPTGQGPKSGYT; cdr3_length: 16; j_call: TRBJ1-2; v_call: TRBV11-2
cdr3_aa: ASRPGTLQRGKQY; cdr3_length: 13; j_call: TRBJ2-7; v_call: TRBV2
cdr3_aa: ASSSPPRDPYEQY; cdr3_length: 13; j_call: TRBJ2-7; v_call: TRBV21-1
cdr3_aa: ASSPGLAGVGGHEQF; cdr3_length: 15; j_call: TRBJ2-1; v_call: TRBV11-2
cdr3_aa: ASSIGQGYNEQF; cdr3_length: 12; j_call: TRBJ2-1; v_call: TRBV27
cdr3_aa: ASSLDLRVAF; cdr3_length: 10; j_call: TRBJ1-1; v_call: TRBV5-1
cdr3_aa: ASSLDRNYGYT; cdr3_length: 11; j_call: TRBJ1-2; v_call: TRBV5-4
cdr3_aa: ASSQEQGQGNYGYT; cdr3_length: 14; j_call: TRBJ1-2; v_call: TRBV4-2
cdr3_aa: ASSIILASSYEQY; cdr3_length: 13; j_call: TRBJ2-7; v_call: TRBV19
cdr3_aa: ASSLEVGRGRPEAF; cdr3_length: 14; j_call: TRBJ1-1; v_call: TRBV7-9
cdr3_aa: ASSGRGGLSTDTQY; cdr3_length: 14; j_call: TRBJ2-3; v_call: TRBV2
cdr3_aa: ASTILGGERETQY; cdr3_length: 13; j_call: TRBJ2-5; v_call: TRBV2
cdr3_aa: ASTSMDSLTDTQY; cdr3_length: 13; j_call: TRBJ2-3; v_call: TRBV9
cdr3_aa: ASRPGTDNTEAF; cdr3_length: 12; j_call: TRBJ1-1; v_call: TRBV5-5
cdr3_aa: ASSPFPTGSYDYGYT; cdr3_length: 15; j_call: TRBJ1-2; v_call: TRBV27
cdr3_aa: ASRNKGFLNEKLF; cdr3_length: 13; j_call: TRBJ1-4; v_call: TRBV2
cdr3_aa: ASSSWDFGLAKNIQY; cdr3_length: 15; j_call: TRBJ2-4; v_call: TRBV27
cdr3_aa: ASSIIQGGSSGNTIY; cdr3_length: 15; j_call: TRBJ1-3; v_call: TRBV5-8
cdr3_aa: ASSEGAAYSNQPQH; cdr3_length: 14; j_call: TRBJ1-5; v_call: TRBV2
cdr3_aa: ASSPTGGQPYEQY; cdr3_length: 13; j_call: TRBJ2-7; v_call: TRBV7-9
cdr3_aa: ASGGQGAPEKLF; cdr3_length: 12; j_call: TRBJ1-4; v_call: TRBV10-2
cdr3_aa: ASSSGTGEAGNTIY; cdr3_length: 14; j_call: TRBJ1-3; v_call: TRBV5-1
cdr3_aa: ASSLRGENEKLF; cdr3_length: 12; j_call: TRBJ1-4; v_call: TRBV28
cdr3_aa: ASQTGARSYEQY; cdr3_length: 12; j_call: TRBJ2-7; v_call: TRBV10-2
cdr3_aa: TTITGTSPDSSYNEQF; cdr3_length: 16; j_call: TRBJ2-1; v_call: TRBV1
cdr3_aa: ASSLVPGTDTQY; cdr3_length: 12; j_call: TRBJ2-3; v_call: TRBV5-1
cdr3_aa: ACLLGQPNEKLF; cdr3_length: 12; j_call: TRBJ1-4; v_call: TRBV30
cdr3_aa: ASSLRDRGWETQY; cdr3_length: 13; j_call: TRBJ2-5; v_call: TRBV27
cdr3_aa: ASSLPGTGVMNTEAF; cdr3_length: 15; j_call: TRBJ1-1; v_call: TRBV28
cdr3_aa: ASKTGTGVGYT; cdr3_length: 11; j_call: TRBJ1-2; v_call: TRBV2
cdr3_aa: ASSEATGKWSGYT; cdr3_length: 13; j_call: TRBJ1-2; v_call: TRBV2
cdr3_aa: AIDRGLGSPLH; cdr3_length: 11; j_call: TRBJ1-6; v_call: TRBV2
cdr3_aa: ASHTAGAANEKLF; cdr3_length: 13; j_call: TRBJ1-4; v_call: TRBV28